Sequencing of this T cell receptor (beta chain) was carried out in a study of blood T cell repertoires in COVID-19. About the study: Sites across the United States, Italy and Spain contributed samples from acute and convalescent COVID-19. The analysed material was cDNA or gDNA that came from T cells, B-cell-depleted T cells, or PBMCs.

Those enrolled in Seattle joined during active infection and were followed longitudinally afterward. CDR3 length: 13 amino acids. Deletions cut 3 bases from V and 3 bases from J, with 12 bases between. Per the germline V gene, CDR1 is DFQATT and CDR2 is SNEGSKA (reference sequence). Libraries were prepared by immunoSEQ multiplex PCR; TCRdb keeps only in-frame clonotypes and omits some of them. The top ten hold more than 7.5% of the sample, which has approximately 330,000 clones, roughly 90% seen once. Material: peripheral blood. This chain joins TRBV20-1 and TRBJ2-7; D is ambiguous. The receptor comes from a man aged 25 to 40 with COVID-19, enrolled during active disease. CDR3 coding DNA: TGCAGTGCTAGTTCTCTGGGCAGCTACGAGCAGTACTTC. The encoded protein is CSASSLGSYEQYF.